This is a list of T cell receptor beta chains from one sample in a study of T cell clonotyping in hematopoietic cell transplantation. The assay was immunoSEQ multiplex PCR, and TCRdb's table has in-frame clones only and misses some. The sample has fewer than 70,000 clones; approximately 94% are singletons. Sample: peripheral blood mononuclear cells. Source of these receptors: a man in his forties or fifties in good health. Some clones in this sample may be carry-over from other donors' samples. Each CDR3 is given with its conserved first and last residue. D genes are given only for firm matches. Size is omitted from some rows. Given values are once, few, many or a class for expanded clones.

d_call j_call v_call clone_size cdr3_aa cdr3_nt
- TRBJ1-5 TRBV5-1 - CASPRGRRQPQHF TGCGCCAGCCCCAGGGGAAGGCGCCAGCCCCAGCATTTT
- TRBJ1-3 TRBV30 - CAWSARATLASGNTIYF TGTGCCTGGAGTGCTAGGGCTACTCTCGCTTCTGGAAACACCATATATTTT
- TRBJ1-4 TRBV2 - CASSATAATNEKLFF TGTGCCAGCAGTGCGACCGCCGCAACTAATGAAAAACTGTTTTTT
TRBD2 TRBJ2-2 TRBV6-4 - CASSDVWPGLANTGELFF TGTGCCAGCAGTGACGTCTGGCCGGGACTAGCGAACACCGGGGAGCTGTTTTTT
TRBD2 TRBJ2-2 TRBV5-6 once CASSKAGLAAGELFF TGTGCCAGCAGCAAGGCTGGACTAGCAGCCGGGGAGCTGTTTTTT
TRBD1 TRBJ1-4 TRBV7-8 once CASSVRTGAPTNEKLFF TGTGCCAGCAGCGTACGGACAGGGGCTCCAACTAATGAAAAACTGTTTTTT
- TRBJ1-5 TRBV28 - CASTGGSFNQPQHF TGTGCCAGCACCGGCGGCAGTTTCAATCAGCCCCAGCATTTT
TRBD1 TRBJ1-4 TRBV9 - CASSVLGGSTNEKLFF TGTGCCAGCAGCGTTTTAGGGGGCTCAACTAATGAAAAACTGTTTTTT
- TRBJ1-4 TRBV14 few CASSQDHSKLFF TGTGCCAGCAGCCAAGATCACAGTAAACTGTTTTTT
TRBD1 TRBJ2-7 TRBV19 - CASSMLTRTGGYEQYF TGTGCCAGTAGTATGCTTACTAGGACAGGAGGATACGAGCAGTACTTC
TRBD2 TRBJ2-3 TRBV27 - CASSEGLGEGSDTQYF TGTGCCAGCAGTGAAGGACTAGGCGAGGGCTCCGATACGCAGTATTTT
- TRBJ1-2 TRBV9 - CASSSRFSRGTYGYTF TGTGCCAGCAGTTCCCGGTTTAGTCGGGGTACCTATGGCTACACCTTC
- TRBJ1-4 TRBV6-6 - CASNFNEKLFF TGTGCCAGCAACTTTAATGAAAAACTGTTTTTT
- TRBJ2-6 TRBV4-3 - CASSLQGRLSGANVLTF TGCGCCAGCAGCCTACAAGGACGCCTCTCTGGGGCCAACGTCCTGACTTTC
- TRBJ2-7 TRBV1 - CTSSQGTYEQYF TGCACCAGCAGCCAAGGGACCTACGAGCAGTACTTC
- TRBJ2-7 TRBV19 - CASSMPGDYEQYF TGTGCCAGTAGTATGCCGGGAGACTACGAGCAGTACTTC
- TRBJ2-2 TRBV10-3 - CAISLGRGIGTGELFF TGTGCCATCAGCCTAGGACGAGGGATAGGGACCGGGGAGCTGTTTTTT
- TRBJ2-7 TRBV15 few CATSRGTGFAGDEQYF TGTGCCACCAGCAGGGGAACAGGGTTCGCGGGAGACGAGCAGTACTTC
TRBD2 TRBJ2-1 TRBV30 - CAWSNSAGGYNEQFF TGTGCCTGGAGTAACTCAGCGGGAGGTTACAATGAGCAGTTCTTC
- TRBJ2-3 TRBV5-1 - CASSLTDTQYF TGCGCCAGCAGCTTGACAGATACGCAGTATTTT
- TRBJ1-2 TRBV28 - CASSFPTNGAYGYTF TGTGCCAGCAGTTTCCCCACTAACGGTGCCTATGGCTACACCTTC
- TRBJ2-7 TRBV13 - CASSPGAYEQYF TGTGCCAGCAGCCCCGGGGCCTACGAGCAGTACTTC